The rows below give T cell receptor beta chains drawn from one sample of a study of technical replicates of blood from a handful of donors. Clones were sequenced by immunoSEQ multiplex PCR, and TCRdb holds only the in-frame ones, with some missing. The data contain under 85,000 clones, approximately 92% of them singletons. Sequenced material: T cells isolated from PBMCs. The receptors were gathered from a human donor in good health. Each CDR3 is given with its conserved first and last residue. D genes are given only for firm matches. Not all rows give a size; the values are once, few, many and, for expanded clones, a class.

.	TRBJ2-7	.	TRBV5-4	TGTGCCAGCAGCTTAATCCCCAACTACGAGCAGTACTTC	CASSLIPNYEQYF
.	TRBJ2-7	.	TRBV19	TGTGCCAGTAGTATAAGTCAGGGGCCTGACTACGAGCAGTACTTC	CASSISQGPDYEQYF
.	TRBJ2-7	.	TRBV25-1	TGTGCCAGCAGTGAATTAGAGAACTACGAGCAGTACTTC	CASSELENYEQYF
.	TRBJ2-1	.	TRBV27	TGTGCCAGCAGTTTATCGATAGCTCATGAGCAGTTCTTC	CASSLSIAHEQFF
.	TRBJ1-2	.	TRBV7-3	TGTGCCAGCAGCTTAAACGGGGATCCCTATGGCTACACCTTC	CASSLNGDPYGYTF
.	TRBJ1-2	.	TRBV20-1	TGCAGTGGAGGCGGCAACTATGGCTACACCTTC	CSGGGNYGYTF
.	TRBJ1-5	TRBD1	TRBV30	TGTGCCTGGAGTCTTGACAGGGATCAGCCCCAGCATTTT	CAWSLDRDQPQHF
once	TRBJ1-2	.	TRBV10-3	TGTGCCCAATCGGCGGGCGACGCCTATGGCTACACCTTC	CAQSAGDAYGYTF
.	TRBJ2-5	TRBD2	TRBV5-4	TGTGCCAGCGGGGCTGGCGGGAGGGCTCCTAACCAGGAGACCCAGTACTTC	CASGAGGRAPNQETQYF
.	TRBJ2-2	TRBD1	TRBV10-3	TGTGCCATCAGTGGCACAGGGGTGGGGAGTTCCGGGGAGCTGTTTTTT	CAISGTGVGSSGELFF
.	TRBJ2-5	TRBD2	TRBV25-1	TGTGCCAGCAGTGAATATTCCCCGCGGGAGGGCCGAGAGACCCAGTACTTC	CASSEYSPREGRETQYF
.	TRBJ2-1	.	TRBV5-1	TGCGCCACCCAAGGTATCCAGGCTGAGCAGTTCTTC	CATQGIQAEQFF
.	TRBJ2-7	.	TRBV30	TGTGCCTGGAGCCCGGACAACTCCTACGAGCAGTACTTC	CAWSPDNSYEQYF
.	TRBJ1-5	.	TRBV28	TGTGCCAGCAGTAGGACAGTCAATCAGCCCCAGCATTTT	CASSRTVNQPQHF
.	TRBJ1-1	.	TRBV11-3	TGTGCCAGCACCATACAAACAGGGAACACTGAAGCTTTCTTT	CASTIQTGNTEAFF
.	TRBJ1-5	.	TRBV28	TGTGCCAGCAAAGGGGCCAATCAGCCCCAGCATTTT	CASKGANQPQHF
.	TRBJ1-5	.	TRBV7-2	TGTGCCAGCAGCTTATATGGCCTCAATCAGCCCCAGCATTTT	CASSLYGLNQPQHF
.	TRBJ1-1	.	TRBV28	TGTGCCAGCAGTTCACCAGGGGACGGGATGAACACTGAAGCTTTCTTT	CASSSPGDGMNTEAFF
.	TRBJ2-1	.	TRBV5-1	TGCGCCAGCAGCTTGGATAGCGGCTCCTACAATGAGCAGTTCTTC	CASSLDSGSYNEQFF
.	TRBJ1-5	.	TRBV28	TGTGCCAGCAGTTACTCTCAGCCCCAGCATTTT	CASSYSQPQHF
.	TRBJ1-5	.	TRBV6-5	TGTGCCAGCAGCCTGCGGAGGGGAAATCAGCCCCAGCATTTT	CASSLRRGNQPQHF
.	TRBJ2-7	TRBD2	TRBV28	TGTGCCATCTTCGACCCAAACGGGGGGGAGCAGTACTTC	CAIFDPNGGEQYF
.	TRBJ1-1	TRBD1	TRBV19	TGTGCCAGTAGTATACAGGGGGACGCCACTGAAGCTTTCTTT	CASSIQGDATEAFF
.	TRBJ1-3	TRBD1	TRBV7-3	TGTGCCAGCAGCTTGGGACAGCTTGGAAACACCATATATTTT	CASSLGQLGNTIYF
.	TRBJ1-1	TRBD1	TRBV10-3	TGTGCCATCAGTGAGCCCACTAGGACAGGTTCCACTGAAGCTTTCTTT	CAISEPTRTGSTEAFF
.	TRBJ2-2	.	TRBV7-3	TGTGCCAGCAGCCTCGGGGTCTACACCGGGGAGCTGTTTTTT	CASSLGVYTGELFF
.	TRBJ2-7	TRBD1	TRBV2	TGTGCCAGCCGACAGGGACCCCACGAGCAGTACTTC	CASRQGPHEQYF
.	TRBJ1-1	.	TRBV6-5	TGTGCCAGCAACTCACAGGGTACTGAAGCTTTCTTT	CASNSQGTEAFF
.	TRBJ2-7	.	TRBV9	TGTGCCAGCAGCGTGACTCCCGCAGCGGCCTACGAGCAGTACTTC	CASSVTPAAAYEQYF
.	TRBJ2-5	TRBD1	TRBV28	TGTGCCAGCAGTTTTACGACAGGGGTAGAGACCCAGTACTTC	CASSFTTGVETQYF
.	TRBJ2-7	.	TRBV28	TGTGCCAGCAGGTTTACAGGGTTAGGCGAGCAGTACTTC	CASRFTGLGEQYF
once	TRBJ2-7	.	TRBV6-5	TGTGCCAGCAGTTACGGAACCCTACTAGAGCAGTACTTC	CASSYGTLLEQYF
.	TRBJ2-3	TRBD2	TRBV5-4	TGTGCCAGCAGCCAGGGACTAGCGGAGACAGATACGCAGTATTTT	CASSQGLAETDTQYF
.	TRBJ2-2	TRBD1	TRBV23-1	TGCGCCAGCCCGGACAGGGTCATCACCGGGGAGCTGTTTTTT	CASPDRVITGELFF
.	TRBJ2-7	.	TRBV4-3	TGCGCCAGCAGCCAAGATCCTTTCCCTGAGGAGTACGAGCAGTACTTC	CASSQDPFPEEYEQYF
.	TRBJ2-7	TRBD2	TRBV7-8	TGTGCCAGCAGCTTGTTTAGCGGGAGCAACGGAGAGCAGTACTTC	CASSLFSGSNGEQYF
.	TRBJ2-3	.	TRBV6-5	TGTGCCAGCAGTTACTCCCAGTCGGATACGCAGTATTTT	CASSYSQSDTQYF
.	TRBJ2-5	.	TRBV9	TGTGCCAGCAGCGTAGGGTCGCACCCCCGAGGGGAGACCCAGTACTTC	CASSVGSHPRGETQYF
.	TRBJ2-5	TRBD2	TRBV5-6	TGTGCCAGCAGCTCCGCTAGCGGGAGTTGGGAGACCCAGTACTTC	CASSSASGSWETQYF
.	TRBJ2-2	TRBD2	TRBV11-2	TGTGCCAGCAGCTTAGCTGCGACTAGCCCGGCCGGGGAGCTGTTTTTT	CASSLAATSPAGELFF
.	TRBJ2-1	TRBD2	TRBV11-3	TGTGCCAGCAGCCCCAGCGGGAGGAATACGTACCATGAGCAGTTCTTC	CASSPSGRNTYHEQFF
medium-sized	TRBJ2-1	.	TRBV2	TGTGCCAGCAGTGTGACTTCCTACAATGAGCAGTTCTTC	CASSVTSYNEQFF